This T cell receptor beta chain emerged from a study of T cell responses to AZD1222 COVID-19 vaccine. About the research overall: Pooled together were second doses at about 4 or about 12 weeks. Study-wide results and limits: At study baseline, merely roughly 6 AZD1222 recipients were seropositive. Clonal diversity was possibly underestimated; the donors were predominantly white British and more often female. Every sample of the repertoires postdated the peak T cell response.

The CDR3 spans 13 residues. CDR1 is SQVTM, CDR2 ANQGSEA, per germline. Trimming cost V 7 bases and J 3 bases; bases outside gene matches: 7. Details on this clone: Its antigen is unidentified.

The method was immunoSEQ multiplex PCR; TCRdb's version includes in-frame clones alone and lacks a portion of them. This sample has roughly 180,000 clones, with about nine tenths found just once. The sample consisted of peripheral blood, taken on day 0 of AZD1222 vaccination. This rearrangement joins TRBV29-1 to TRBJ1-1; TRBD1 matches at 8 bases. The TCR originated in an adult in good health. The CDR3 here is CSGRRGPYTEAFF. In nucleotides, the CDR3 is TGCAGCGGCCGCAGGGGGCCCTACACTGAAGCTTTCTTT.